The entry below describes one TCR beta chain. What it binds is unknown. The CDR3 totals 16 residues. Trimming left V 2 bases short and J 0 bases short, with 17 bases between. Germline values: CDR1 DFQATT, CDR2 SNEGSKA (reference sequence). TCRdb reanalysed the 5' RACE reads using MiXCR and keeps one entry per CDR3 protein. The sample records 310,000 or so distinct CDR3 sequences, roughly 9.8% being singletons. These data originate in a study of identical twins. Study outcomes and limitations: Out-of-frame TCR alpha sharing in monozygotic twins exceeded recombination model predictions. Cord blood beta clonotypes present at high abundance carried fewer insertions; no such pattern appeared in memory repertoires.

These data were also filed under a second study, of yellow fever vaccine responses in identical twins. That source notes: Twins' T cell vaccine responses reportedly looked partly convergent, partly personalized.

The sample taken for sequencing was CD8+ T cells sorted from blood. This sequence joins TRBV20-1 and TRBJ2-7; D possibly corresponds to TRBD1 (6 bases). The TCR sequence derives from a woman aged 18-30 years in good health. The CDR3 protein is CSARTPQGDGSYEQYF. CDR3 in DNA: TGCAGTGCTAGAACACCACAGGGCGATGGCTCCTACGAGCAGTACTTC.